The 3 T cell receptor beta chains listed next were all sequenced from one sample in a study of human T cells and chemical hapten exposure. TCRdb re-called the RACE reads through MiXCR, storing one row per CDR3 protein. Of approximately 350,000 distinct CDR3 sequences in the sample, about 6% were seen once. Specified time point: patch test 2, 6 weeks after DPC sensitization. The sample's treatment: therapeutic diphenylcyclopropenone sensitization with weekly scalp DPC. The input for sequencing was whole blood, taken in connection with sensitization to the hapten diphenylcyclopropenone (DPC). These receptors all stem from a woman aged 18 to 35 with alopecia areata. Some clones in this sample may be carry-over from other donors' samples.

This clonotype was seen more than once but under ten times. The chain couples TRBV28 to TRBJ2-2; the D call may be TRBD1 or TRBD2 (7 bases each). Trimming removed 8 bases from V and 4 bases from J, with 17 bases in between. Germline CDR1 reads MDHEN; CDR2 reads SYDVKM. The CDR3 is 15 amino acids. CDR3 DNA: TGTGCCAGCCAGGCAGGGGGGGATTTCACCGGGGAGCTGTTTTTT. The encoded protein is CASQAGGDFTGELFF.

This clonotype was counted ten times or more. The CDR3 sequence: CASRSGTGGFETQYF. DNA of the CDR3: TGTGCCAGCAGGTCCGGGACAGGGGGTTTTGAGACCCAGTACTTC. The rearrangement joins TRBV6-6 to TRBJ2-5; 11 bases line up with TRBD1. With 6 bases clipped from V and 5 bases from J, the junction kept 8 bases outside the gene matches. The germline gives CDR1 MNHNY, CDR2 SVGAGI (reference sequence). This CDR3 has 15 residues.

The chain uses TRBV20-1 and TRBJ2-3; TRBD2 agrees at 7 bases. This CDR3 comprises 14 residues. Per germline, CDR1 DFQATT and CDR2 SNEGSKA (reference sequence). V was pared by 3 bases and J by 2 bases, with 5 bases of the junction left unmatched. For the CDR3, the DNA is TGCAGTGCTAGGCGGGGGTCCTACACAGATACGCAGTATTTT. Translating gives CSARRGSYTDTQYF.